The sequence of this TCR beta chain was determined in a study of blood T cell repertoires in COVID-19. Assay: immunoSEQ multiplex PCR; the TCRdb copy retains only in-frame clones and omits some. This table holds about 160,000 clones, approximately 91% found once. Trimming took off 7 bases at V and 0 bases at J, with 10 bases between the two ends. Per the germline V gene, CDR1 is MNHEY and CDR2 is SVGAGI. CDR3 length: 13 amino acids. The clonotype was recovered from a man in his late teens or twenties with acute or convalescent COVID-19. The sequenced sample was peripheral blood. V usage is TRBV6-5 and J usage is TRBJ2-7, with TRBD2 as a possible D gene (5 bases). Written as DNA, the CDR3 is TGTGCCAGCACCTTGGAGGTCTCCTACGAGCAGTACTTC. As protein: CASTLEVSYEQYF.